This T cell receptor (beta chain) appears in the sequencing data of a study of blood T cell repertoires in COVID-19. Turning to the study itself: Collection of acute and convalescent COVID-19 samples took place in the United States, Italy and Spain.

Clones were sequenced by immunoSEQ multiplex PCR, and TCRdb holds only the in-frame ones, with some missing. The profile shows about 160,000 clones, about nine tenths of them singletons. The source of this sequence is an older woman who had recovered from COVID-19. Material for sequencing was peripheral blood.

Written as DNA, the CDR3 is TGTGCCAGCAGTTATGACAGGGGTAACTATGGCTACACCTTC. This encodes CASSYDRGNYGYTF. The V and J genes are TRBV6-5 and TRBJ1-2; 8 bases map to TRBD1. The CDR3 has 14 residues. The ends lost 3 bases at V and 1 base at J; junction bases unmatched: 1. Germline CDR1 and CDR2: MNHEY and SVGAGI.